The 23 T cell receptor beta chains reported below all come from one sample, sequenced in a study of blood T cell repertoires in COVID-19. Only in-frame clones appear in the TCRdb table, and some are missing; sequencing was by immunoSEQ multiplex PCR. The top ten hold around 3.1% of the sample, which has roughly 200,000 clones, 65% to 85% seen once. The sample comprised PBMCs or T cells enriched from blood (not recorded which). The receptors were sampled from a woman between 25 and 40 years old who had been exposed to COVID-19.

The CDR3 coding sequence is TGTGCCAGCAGCACAACGCGGGGGAAGGGGTCCTACGAGCAGTACTTC. Encoded protein: CASSTTRGKGSYEQYF. The rearrangement joins TRBV11-1 to TRBJ2-7; TRBD2 matches 7 bases. Unmatched junction bases numbered 11, after V lost 5 bases and J lost 1 base. The germline V gene has CDR1 SGHAT and CDR2 FQDESV (reference sequence). The length of the CDR3 is 16 residues.

Only one count was recorded for this clone. The chain carries TRBV10-1 and TRBJ2-7, with a possible D match to TRBD2 (6 bases). V was clipped by 5 bases and J by 6 bases, with 14 bases between them. The CDR3 sequence is 13 residues long. CDR1 and CDR2 (germline): WNHNN, SYGVQD (reference sequence). For the CDR3, the DNA is TGCGCCAGCAGTCACAGGCGGGGCGGCGAGCAGTACTTC. Protein sequence: CASSHRRGGEQYF.

This clone was detected once. The CDR3 nucleotides read TGTGCCAGCAGCTTAGCCCCGCCTAGACAAGAGACCCAGTACTTC. Encoded protein: CASSLAPPRQETQYF. The chain is built from TRBV7-2 and TRBJ2-5; D not certain. V was shortened by 0 bases and J by 2 bases, with 10 bases between the two germline ends. This CDR3 comprises 15 residues. Germline CDR1 SGHTA, CDR2 FQGNSA.

This chain uses TRBV19 with TRBJ2-3, with a possible D match to TRBD1 (6 bases). The CDR3 loop spans 13 amino acids. Germline CDR1 is LNHDA and CDR2 is SQIVND (reference sequence). Trimming took 5 bases from V and 0 from J, leaving 6 bases between them. The DNA for the CDR3 is TGTGCCAGTAGTGGACAGAGCACAGATACGCAGTATTTT. Translating gives CASSGQSTDTQYF.

The gene calls are TRBV5-8 and TRBJ1-1; D is possibly TRBD1 (5 bases). Trimming took off 4 bases at V and 4 bases at J, with 5 bases between the two ends. The CDR3 length is 11 residues. The V gene's germline CDR1 is SGHTS and CDR2 YDEGEE. The CDR3 reads CASSQGTEAFF. In nucleotides, the CDR3 is TGTGCCAGCAGCCAGGGCACTGAAGCTTTCTTT.

This clone has just a few counts. V gene TRBV19 combines with J gene TRBJ1-2, with 7 bases identical to TRBD1. CDR3 length: 15 amino acids. Germline CDR1 LNHDA, CDR2 SQIVND (reference sequence). Trimming at V came to 6 bases and at J to 6 bases, leaving 13 bases not matched to a gene. The CDR3 sequence: CASRNIGGGYDGYTF. Written as DNA, the CDR3 is TGTGCCAGTAGAAACATAGGAGGGGGCTATGATGGCTACACCTTC. The entire variable domain, with the rest obtained from reference TRBV19 and TRBJ1-2, is as follows: DGGITQSPKYLFRKEGQNVTLSCEQNLNHDAMYWYRQDPGQGLRLIYYSQIVNDFQKGDIAEGYSVSREKKESFPLTVTSAQKNPTAFYLCASRNIGGGYDGYTFGSGTRLTVV.

The chain couples TRBV21-1 to TRBJ1-1; the table names TRBD1, a call not compared with the DNA. TRBV21-1 constitutes a pseudogene. The CDR3 consists of 18 residues. The DNA of the CDR3 is TGTGCCAGCAGCAACCATCGGGACAGGGAGGGGTTGGACACTGAAGCTTTCTTT. Translating gives CASSNHRDREGLDTEAFF.

This clone was observed a few times. The CDR3 region has the DNA TGTGCCAGCAGAGGGTGGGGGCTGGTAAAACTGTTTTTT. This translates into CASRGWGLVKLFF. The chain joins TRBV2 to TRBJ1-4; D is perhaps TRBD1 (6 bases). The germline V gene encodes CDR1 SNHLY and CDR2 FYNNEI. Deletions cut 6 bases from V and 10 bases from J, with 15 bases between. CDR3 length equals 13 residues.

This clone has just one count. The V call is TRBV5-1, the J call TRBJ1-5, with a weak D call TRBD1 (6 bases). Germline assignment: CDR1 SGHRS and CDR2 YFSETQ. The V and J ends lost 1 base and 2 bases respectively, with 13 bases between them. The CDR3 has 16 amino acids. The CDR3 region has the DNA TGCGCCAGCAGCTTGAAGCCAGGGGAAGGCAATCAGCCCCAGCATTTT. Amino acids: CASSLKPGEGNQPQHF.

This rearrangement joins TRBV5-6 to TRBJ2-3, with 11 bases identical to TRBD2. The J segment lost 6 bases and the V segment lost 0 bases, leaving 3 bases of the junction unmatched. This CDR3 spans 15 amino acids. The germline V gene encodes CDR1 SGHDT and CDR2 YYEEEE. The CDR3 sequence: CASSLALAGDDTQYF. The CDR3 DNA is TGTGCCAGCAGCTTGGCACTAGCGGGGGACGATACGCAGTATTTT.

This sequence joins TRBV11-1 and TRBJ2-3; D might be TRBD1 (6 bases). This CDR3 comprises 13 residues. Germline loops: CDR1 SGHAT, CDR2 FQDESV (reference sequence). V lost 7 bases and J 1 base, leaving 9 bases between the germline ends. In DNA, the CDR3 is TGTGCCAGCAACGAGGGGGGCACAGATACGCAGTATTTT. This codes for CASNEGGTDTQYF.

This clone came up once. The V gene is TRBV7-9, the J gene TRBJ1-1, with D possibly being TRBD1 (5 bases). The germline CDR1 and CDR2 sequences are SEHNR and FQNEAQ (reference sequence). CDR3 length equals 13 residues. CDR3 sequence (DNA): TGTGCAGGGAGGGGCAGGGAGAACACTGAAGCTTTCTTT. Protein sequence: CAGRGRENTEAFF.

This clone was seen once. The J gene is TRBJ1-1, the V gene TRBV12-5; no reliable D call. The CDR3 has 12 amino acids. Germline values: CDR1 LGHNT, CDR2 FRNRAP. Trimming took 2 bases from V and 5 from J, leaving 6 bases between them. The chain's CDR3 is CASGLRGTEAFF. The CDR3, as DNA: TGTGCTAGTGGTTTGAGAGGGACTGAAGCTTTCTTT.

V is TRBV7-9 and J is TRBJ2-3; D is possibly TRBD2 (6 bases). CDR3 size: 15 residues. The ends were cut back, 2 bases at V and 1 base at J, with 10 bases in the middle. Germline CDR1 and CDR2: SEHNR and FQNEAQ (reference sequence). CDR3 loop: CASSLWRGGTDTQYF. The CDR3 DNA sequence: TGTGCCAGCAGCTTATGGCGGGGAGGCACAGATACGCAGTATTTT.

The chain joins TRBV28 to TRBJ2-3, with D possibly matching TRBD2 (6 bases). V lost 6 bases, J lost 6 bases, and 13 bases lay in between. The CDR3 runs to 13 residues. CDR1 is MDHEN, CDR2 SYDVKM, per germline. The DNA for the CDR3 is TGTGCCAGCAGCCCGGGGGTGGGGGATACGCAGTATTTT. Its protein product is CASSPGVGDTQYF.

This chain links TRBV6-5 with TRBJ1-4; tentative D call: TRBD1 (6 bases). Trimming removed 4 bases from V and 3 bases from J, with 9 bases in between. This CDR3 region has 14 residues. Germline V gene data show CDR1 as MNHEY and CDR2 as SVGAGI. CDR3 in amino acids: CASSLRQANEKLFF. CDR3 nucleotides: TGTGCCAGCAGTTTAAGACAGGCTAATGAAAAACTGTTTTTT.

This clone was seen once. V usage is TRBV7-8 and J usage is TRBJ2-3, with 12 bases that match TRBD2. The CDR3 length is 17 residues. Germline CDR1 SGHVS, CDR2 FQNEAQ. V dropped 4 bases and J dropped 2; count of bases not matched to a gene: 7. CDR3 region: CASSSHRTSGATDTQYF. CDR3 DNA: TGTGCCAGCAGCTCGCACCGGACTAGCGGGGCCACAGATACGCAGTATTTT.

This clone was seen just once. The chain carries TRBV3-1 (or the pseudogene TRBV3-2) and TRBJ2-7; no reliable D call. The CDR3 has 13 amino acids. V lost 6 bases and J 7 bases, leaving 16 bases between the germline ends. Germline V lookup: CDR1 LGHDT, CDR2 YNNKEL (reference sequence). In DNA form, the CDR3 reads TGTGCCAGCAGACTGAGGCAGACTGAGGAGCAGTACTTC. Residues: CASRLRQTEEQYF.

The chain combines TRBV6-5 with TRBJ1-6; 9 bases agree with TRBD1. After removal of 7 bases from V and 15 bases from J, the junction contained 10 bases not matched to a gene. The germline V gene encodes CDR1 MNHEY and CDR2 SVGAGI. CDR3 length equals 13 residues. The CDR3 loop is CASKPGQGFSLHF. As DNA, the CDR3 is TGTGCCAGCAAACCGGGACAGGGCTTTAGCCTCCACTTT.

The chain has TRBV5-1 and TRBJ1-3; D remains unclear. Deletions cut 2 bases from V and 2 bases from J, with 8 bases between. The CDR3 length is 14 residues. The V gene's germline CDR1 is SGHRS and CDR2 YFSETQ. This CDR3 reads CASSLEVTGNTIYF. The CDR3 DNA reads TGCGCCAGCAGCTTAGAGGTAACTGGAAACACCATATATTTT.

This clone was counted once. The rearrangement links TRBV3-1 (or the pseudogene TRBV3-2) to TRBJ1-2; no definite D call. The V and J ends lost 0 bases and 4 bases respectively, with 6 bases between them. Looked up from germline, CDR1 is LGHDT and CDR2 is YNNKEL (reference sequence). The CDR3 has 13 amino acids. The DNA of the CDR3 is TGTGCCAGCAGCCAAGATAGTAGCTATGGCTACACCTTC. This translates into CASSQDSSYGYTF.

This chain uses TRBV10-2 with TRBJ1-5; D unclear. With 5 bases removed from V and 9 bases from J, the gap between germline ends came to 11 bases. Germline V gives CDR1 WSHSY, CDR2 SAAADI. CDR3 length equals 12 residues. In DNA form, the CDR3 reads TGCGCCAGCAGTCTTAGATCCGGGCCCCAGCATTTT. It yields the protein CASSLRSGPQHF.

This chain links TRBV5-1 with TRBJ2-7; 7 nucleotides match TRBD2. The CDR3 runs to 14 residues. Trimming took 4 bases from V and 4 from J; bases not matched to a gene: 8. Germline V CDR1 and CDR2: SGHRS, YFSETQ. CDR3 DNA: TGCGCCAGCAGCCCAGAGCAGGGAGGGTACGAGCAGTACTTC. As protein: CASSPEQGGYEQYF.